Each of the 9 T cell receptor beta chains below was sequenced from the same sample in a study of blood T cell repertoires in COVID-19. Some clones are missing from TCRdb's copy, which holds only in-frame ones; the method was immunoSEQ multiplex PCR. Among under 400,000 clones listed, around 87% were seen once. The specimen sequenced was peripheral blood. The receptors were gathered from a woman between 25 and 40 years old with COVID-19, enrolled during active disease.

V gene TRBV11-2 combines with J gene TRBJ2-2; D not resolved. The CDR3 spans 14 residues. The V and J ends lost 3 bases and 1 base respectively, with 6 bases between them. Germline V lookup: CDR1 SGHAT, CDR2 FQNNGV. The CDR3: CASSFGQNTGELFF. CDR3 in DNA: TGTGCCAGCAGCTTTGGGCAGAACACCGGGGAGCTGTTTTTT. The full variable domain, in which reference TRBV11-2 and TRBJ2-2 provide the parts outside the CDR3, is EAGVAQSPRYKIIEKRQSVAFWCNPISGHATLYWYQQILGQGPKLLIQFQNNGVVDDSQLPKDRFSAERLKGVDSTLKIQPAKLEDSAVYLCASSFGQNTGELFFGEGSRLTVL.

J is TRBJ2-1 and V is TRBV5-6, with 9 bases fitting TRBD2. Per germline, CDR1 SGHDT and CDR2 YYEEEE. This CDR3 has 14 amino acids. Losses at the gene ends were 4 bases for V and 7 bases for J; bases not matched to a gene: 6. The CDR3 loop reads CASSPGTSLNEQFF. The CDR3 DNA reads TGTGCCAGCAGCCCCGGGACTAGCTTGAATGAGCAGTTCTTC.

This chain links TRBV2 with TRBJ1-5; TRBD1 is a possible D gene (6 bases). Trimming left V 1 base short and J 9 bases short, with 13 bases between. Germline V gene lookup returns CDR1 SNHLY and CDR2 FYNNEI. This CDR3 has 14 amino acids. CDR3 sequence: CASSEVDSPGPQHF. CDR3 sequence (DNA): TGTGCCAGCAGTGAAGTGGACAGCCCAGGGCCCCAGCATTTT.

This rearrangement joins TRBV5-1 to TRBJ2-1; D might be TRBD2 (5 bases). V dropped 0 bases and J dropped 8 bases, with 12 bases sitting between them. CDR3 size: 14 residues. Germline V gene data show CDR1 as SGHRS and CDR2 as YFSETQ. The CDR3 region has the DNA TGCGCCAGCAGCTTGGGACTTGGGAGAGATGAGCAGTTCTTC. Translation: CASSLGLGRDEQFF.

This clone was observed once. This chain connects TRBV9 to TRBJ1-3; D is uncertain. Trimming pared 5 bases from V and 8 bases from J, leaving 11 bases between. Germline CDR1 reads SGDLS; CDR2 reads YYNGEE. The CDR3 runs to 12 residues. CDR3 loop: CASSVPTHTIYF. The CDR3 DNA reads TGTGCCAGCAGTGTCCCGACTCACACCATATATTTT.

V usage is TRBV6-6 and J usage is TRBJ2-3; 9 bases map to TRBD1. There are 16 residues in the CDR3. Germline V lookup: CDR1 MNHNY, CDR2 SVGAGI (reference sequence). The J segment lost 5 bases and the V segment lost 5 bases, leaving 11 bases of the junction unmatched. For the CDR3, the DNA is TGTGCCAGCAGTCCCTACGACAGGGGGACGAGAGATACGCAGTATTTT. Its translation is CASSPYDRGTRDTQYF.

The chain links TRBV7-9 to TRBJ2-1; TRBD1 matches 7 bases. The CDR3 consists of 16 residues. Germline loops: CDR1 SEHNR, CDR2 FQNEAQ (reference sequence). V lost 4 bases and J lost 5; bases outside the gene matches: 11. CDR3 DNA: TGTGCCAGCAGCTCTTCAAGACAGGGTGTCCACAATGAGCAGTTCTTC. Its protein product is CASSSSRQGVHNEQFF.

V usage is TRBV3-1 (or the pseudogene TRBV3-2) and J usage is TRBJ2-3; 8 positions agree with TRBD2. Germline CDR1 and CDR2: LGHDT and YNNKEL (reference sequence). This CDR3 contains 15 residues. V trimming: 3 bases; J trimming: 4 bases; junction bases outside the gene matches: 6. CDR3 sequence reads: CASSQWTSNPDTQYF. The CDR3 DNA reads as TGTGCCAGCAGCCAGTGGACTAGCAATCCAGATACGCAGTATTTT.

In its sample, this clone was seen once. The rearrangement joins TRBV30 to TRBJ2-7; TRBD2 aligns across 10 bases. V lost 0 bases and J lost 2; bases outside the gene matches: 13. This CDR3 contains 18 residues. CDR1 is GTSNPN and CDR2 is SVGIG in the germline V gene (reference sequence). The CDR3 region is CAWSVLAGDLMTTYEQYF. In nucleotides, the CDR3 is TGTGCCTGGAGTGTGCTAGCGGGAGACCTAATGACGACCTACGAGCAGTACTTC. Filled out from reference TRBV30 and TRBJ2-7, the complete variable domain reads SQTIHQWPATLVQPVGSPLSLECTVEGTSNPNLYWYRQAAGRGLQLLFYSVGIGQISSEVPQNLSASRPQDRQFILSSKKLLLSDSGFYLCAWSVLAGDLMTTYEQYFGPGTRLTVT.